This T cell receptor (beta chain) comes out of a study of shared clonotypes between healthy human individuals (dated by TCRdb to the early 2020s). Concerning the study at large: The cohort comprised two women and a few men aged 18 to 49 years. For each donor, CD4 naive and CD4 memory were each given three plates, CD8 naive was given two plates, and CD8 memory was given one plate. To estimate repertoire size and how much clonotype sharing occurs between individuals, the study deeply sequenced the blood TCR repertoires of roughly 5 healthy adults. To increase sequencing depth and limit assay-specific biases, different laboratories used diverse techniques to prepare libraries and sequence TCR repertoires. Leukapheresis yielded between about 0.94 and 9.5 billion PBMCs per donor.

With regard to this clone: Its antigen target is currently unknown. No per-base quality is available; no much larger clone lies one base away.

What the work shows at the level of the full study, not this receptor alone: Because the study included a small number of donors, the genetic and exposure-history diversity represented was limited. Compared with non-shared clonotypes, clonotypes shared by all four sorted-subset donors had higher generation probabilities. Naive subsets generally had larger estimated clonotype richness than memory subsets. Rarefaction of sorted-subset datasets indicated incomplete sequencing despite the large sequencing depth. Sharing across several donors was observed for approximately 5% of naive CD4, about 3.2% of naive CD8, over 2% of memory CD4, and over 0.3% of memory CD8 clonotypes. Based on pairwise subsampling, the degree of clonotype sharing among donors was expected to be affected by sequencing depth. Sampling was restricted to blood, and TCR repertoires in tissues likely differ from the TCR repertoires found in blood.

Using the deep immunoSEQ assay, TCR CDR3 regions were amplified from genomic DNA by multiplex PCR. Genomic DNA extracted from each cell subset was distributed evenly over all wells of several immunoSEQ 96-well plates, and each plate served as one replicate. For sorted subsets, each replicate PCR was loaded with 200 ng genomic DNA, equivalent to 30,000 or so T cell genomes. Purified libraries were measured with a Qubit 3.0 fluorometer, size-checked on a Bioanalyzer 2100, and measured again with the KAPA Library Quantification kit. A separate single-read 150-cycle Illumina NextSeq 550 flow cell was used to sequence each immunoSEQ 96-well plate. As for the original processing: Because only junctional sequences without quality scores were contained in the immunoSEQ output, filtering matching that applied to full-length reads could not be performed. Sequences were annotated with PyIR, a Python wrapper for IgBLAST v1.9, using IMGT germline references to assign V/J genes and CDR3. Reads with weak V/J assignments (E-value above 1e-6), missing CDR3, stop codons, out-of-frame junctions, or ambiguous translated residues were removed. A V3J clonotype was defined by an identical inferred V gene, J gene, and CDR3 amino acid sequence. The percentage overlap between two repertoires was calculated by dividing the number of shared unique clonotypes by the size of the smaller repertoire. Repertoire richness was assessed with RTK rarefaction, the Chao1 estimator, and Recon v2.1 estimates of unobserved clonotypes. Generation probabilities for all TCRbeta clonotypes obtained by the gDNA method from a handful of donors were computed using OLGA. Imported from immuneACCESS, the table was reduced by TCRdb to in-frame sequences with V and J called. These copies leave out some clones; in studies compared against another copy, an unresolved V gene accounts for under half, and the cause of the remainder is not known. Clonal size and the V and J genes are those of that table, whereas D and trimming came from the DNA. In this sample the table shows approximately 2.3 million clones, approximately 93% of which occur a single time. Together, the top ten hold 0.39% of the sample.

Measured from the cysteine to the phenylalanine, the CDR3 is 16 residues long. Only CDR3 DNA remains: 48 bases, in frame from the first base. Per the germline V gene, MNHEY is the CDR1 and SVGAGI is the CDR2. Compared with germline, V lacks 2 bases and J lacks 2 bases; bases without a gene match: 3. Healthy HIV-negative adults with no recently reported acute infections or vaccinations were included as donors. All donors were Caucasian adults living in Nashville, Tennessee, USA. CD4+ T cells were enriched by magnetic negative selection, after which naive cells were positively selected on CD45RA and the negative fraction was taken as the memory subset. Blood was obtained by leukapheresis, after which PBMCs were separated by Ficoll-Histopaque density gradient centrifugation and cryopreserved in liquid nitrogen vapor phase. Analytical flow cytometry was used to check the purity and quantity of each magnetically sorted T cell population. From each sorted fraction, genomic DNA was isolated and quantified by UV absorbance on a Nanodrop 2000c.

This TCR was sampled from a man aged 18 to 35 in good health. Some clones in this sample may be carry-over from other donors' samples. The sequence joins TRBV6-5 to TRBJ2-5; TRBD2 agrees with 12 junctional bases. Sequencing input: naive CD4+ T cells from PBMCs. What the cell subset or site label conveys for this sample: CD45RA+ positively selected. The CDR3 has the sequence CASSYGLAGGQETQYF. The DNA sequence is as follows: TGTGCCAGCAGTTACGGGCTAGCGGGAGGGCAAGAGACCCAGTACTTC.